Each of the 23 T cell receptor beta chains below was sequenced from the same sample in a study of T cells in Graves' hyperthyroidism and ophthalmopathy. Researchers amplified the TCR beta CDR3 regions from RNA transcripts. First-round RT-PCR targeting the TCR CDR3 was performed with the HTBI primer set. In TCRdb, the multiplex PCR reads were re-called with MiXCR into one record per CDR3 protein. The table records 500,000 to 800,000 distinct CDR3 sequences, approximately 14% of them present only once. Sequencing was done on a sample of blood. The receptor set was obtained from a woman between 50 and 59 years old with Graves' ophthalmopathy.

V gene TRBV20-1 combines with J gene TRBJ2-7; tentatively, D is TRBD1 or TRBD2 (5 bases each). CDR3 size: 15 residues. Germline CDR1 DFQATT, CDR2 SNEGSKA (reference sequence). Trimming removed 3 bases at V and 3 bases at J, with 18 bases between. CDR3 bases: TGCAGTGCTAGGTCCCCTACAGGAGGCGGCTACGAGCAGTACTTC. Amino acids: CSARSPTGGGYEQYF.

V gene TRBV4-1 combines with J gene TRBJ1-5; TRBD1 is a possible D gene (5 bases). V was cut by 1 base and J by 3 bases, with 10 bases left in between. CDR3 size: 15 residues. Looked up from germline, CDR1 is MGHRA and CDR2 is YSYEKL. The CDR3 protein is CASSQVSRDNQPQHF. CDR3 nucleotide sequence: TGCGCCAGCAGCCAAGTGTCCAGGGACAATCAGCCCCAGCATTTT.

Ten or more counts support this clonotype. The chain combines TRBV10-3 with TRBJ2-7, with 10 bases that match TRBD2. Germline V gene lookup returns CDR1 ENHRY and CDR2 SYGVKD. The CDR3 spans 15 residues. Germline trimming cut 3 bases from V and 4 bases from J; bases unmatched to any gene: 6. The CDR3 DNA follows: TGTGCCATCAGTGATTCATCTAGCGGGAGTTACGAGCAGTACTTC. Translated, it gives CAISDSSSGSYEQYF.

This clonotype was found many times. The chain uses TRBV7-2 and TRBJ2-7; the D gene could be TRBD1 or TRBD2 (6 bases each). Germline-derived CDR1 and CDR2 are SGHTA and FQGNSA. V was trimmed by 0 bases and J by 6 bases, leaving 15 bases between them. The CDR3 extends over 15 amino acids. CDR3 coding DNA: TGTGCCAGCAGCTTAGCGTCAGGTCCGGGGGCCGAGCAGTACTTC. Amino acids: CASSLASGPGAEQYF.

This clonotype has a handful of counts. The V gene is TRBV20-1, the J gene TRBJ2-7; D not certain. The ends were cut back, 3 bases at V and 3 bases at J, with 6 bases in the middle. Germline CDR1 and CDR2: DFQATT and SNEGSKA (reference sequence). The CDR3 is 11 residues long. Here the CDR3 DNA reads TGCAGTGCTAGTTTTGGCTACGAGCAGTACTTC. Its protein is CSASFGYEQYF.

This clonotype has at least ten counts. Because the CDR3's place on the DNA is in doubt, the DNA is left out and the CDR3 is given as listed by TCRdb. V usage is TRBV20-1 and J usage is TRBJ2-5. From its first to its last residue, the CDR3 has 13 amino acids. Germline CDR1 is DFQATT and CDR2 is SNEGSKA (reference sequence). The CDR3 region is CSSSGGTQETQYF.

This clonotype was recorded many times. The chain joins TRBV28 to TRBJ2-1; 10 bases are shared with TRBD1. The V gene end was trimmed by 6 bases and the J gene end by 8 bases; junction bases not matched to a gene: 4. The CDR3 covers 13 residues. The germline V gene has CDR1 MDHEN and CDR2 SYDVKM. The CDR3 loop reads CASSWDRGYEQFF. CDR3 bases: TGTGCCAGCAGCTGGGACAGGGGCTATGAGCAGTTCTTC.

This clonotype was recorded many times. The rearrangement links TRBV20-1 to TRBJ2-7; 9 bases fit TRBD2. Trimming cost V 1 base and J 6 bases; bases outside gene matches: 10. Germline loops: CDR1 DFQATT, CDR2 SNEGSKA (reference sequence). The CDR3 runs 15 residues. The CDR3 protein is CSARAIAGAFSEQYF. The CDR3 nucleotides are TGCAGTGCTAGAGCCATAGCGGGAGCGTTTTCCGAGCAGTACTTC.

This clonotype came up a few times. A much larger clone differs from this one at a single base, so this may be a read error. The DNA of the CDR3 is TGTGCCAGCAGTGTAGGCTATGGCTACACCTTC. It codes for CASSVGYGYTF. The chain employs TRBV28 and TRBJ1-2; unclear D gene. The CDR3 has 11 amino acids. The V gene lost 5 bases and the J gene lost 4 bases, with 5 bases spanning the gap. Germline values: CDR1 MDHEN, CDR2 SYDVKM.

This clonotype was seen repeatedly, ten times or more. The rearrangement uses TRBV7-9 and TRBJ1-5, with D unclear. CDR3 size: 14 residues. CDR1 and CDR2 from the germline V gene are SEHNR and FQNEAQ (reference sequence). V lost 0 bases, J lost 5 bases, and 8 bases lay in between. The CDR3 loop is CASSLAGRDQPQHF. CDR3 nucleotides: TGTGCCAGCAGCTTAGCAGGGCGGGATCAGCCCCAGCATTTT.

This clonotype appeared many times. The V call is TRBV6-2 or TRBV6-3, the J call TRBJ2-1, with a tentative D call TRBD1 (5 bases). V gave up 5 bases and J gave up 5 bases, with 13 bases separating them. The CDR3 extends over 14 amino acids. Germline assignment: CDR1 MNHEY and CDR2 SVGEGT. The CDR3 region has the DNA TGTGCCAGCAGTCCCGGACAAGAACACAATGAGCAGTTCTTC. Translating it yields CASSPGQEHNEQFF.

Ten or more counts support this clonotype. V gene TRBV7-2 combines with J gene TRBJ2-7; D ambiguous. CDR3 length: 13 residues. Germline V CDR1 and CDR2: SGHTA, FQGNSA. Trimming removed 1 base from V and 2 bases from J, with 6 bases in between. The CDR3 nucleotides are TGTGCCAGCAGCTTAGAACTCCCCTACGAGCAGTACTTC. Its protein is CASSLELPYEQYF.

V usage is TRBV9 and J usage is TRBJ2-2, with D perhaps matching TRBD2 (5 bases). The V and J ends lost 0 bases and 2 bases respectively, with 14 bases between them. CDR1 SGDLS and CDR2 YYNGEE come from the germline V gene. The CDR3 runs 17 residues. CDR3 DNA sequence: TGTGCCAGCAGCGTAGAGGGAGCCTCTGGAAACACCGGGGAGCTGTTTTTT. Encoded protein: CASSVEGASGNTGELFF.

In its sample, this clonotype was seen many times. The chain joins TRBV7-3 to TRBJ1-1; 7 bases line up with TRBD1. With V trimmed by 4 bases and J by 3 bases, 8 bases remained unmatched. This CDR3 has 15 amino acids. Germline V gene sequence: CDR1 SGHTA, CDR2 FQGTGA. CDR3 in DNA: TGTGCCAGCAGCTCGAACGGACAGGTTCACACTGAAGCTTTCTTT. This gives the protein CASSSNGQVHTEAFF.

This clonotype was recorded at least ten times. The chain joins TRBV27 to TRBJ2-7, with D possibly matching TRBD2 (6 bases). The CDR3 extends over 14 amino acids. V lost 6 bases, J lost 2 bases, and 14 bases lay in between. Germline V gene lookup returns CDR1 MNHEY and CDR2 SMNVEV (reference sequence). Written as DNA, the CDR3 is TGTGCCAGCAGATGGCAGCGGGCCCCCTACGAGCAGTACTTC. Translating gives CASRWQRAPYEQYF.

This clonotype was recorded many times. V gene TRBV18 combines with J gene TRBJ2-3; no clear D gene. The V and J ends lost 3 bases and 3 bases respectively, with 10 bases between them. The CDR3 loop spans 14 amino acids. CDR1 is KGHSH and CDR2 is LQKENI in the germline V gene. The CDR3 region has the DNA TGTGCCAGCTCACCTATTGGCGAAACAGATACGCAGTATTTT. This gives the protein CASSPIGETDTQYF.

This clonotype appeared once. It may be a read error: a sequence one base away is much more abundant. The chain recombines TRBV20-1 with TRBJ2-1, with 7 bases aligning to TRBD2. J gave up 4 bases and V 3 bases, and 9 bases lay outside the gene matches. This CDR3 spans 15 amino acids. CDR1 and CDR2 (germline): DFQATT, SNEGSKA (reference sequence). The CDR3 DNA follows: TGCAGTGCTAGTAGGGCTAGCGGAGTATACAATGAGCAGTTCTTC. This translates into CSASRASGVYNEQFF.

This clonotype was found a few times. V gene TRBV6-1 combines with J gene TRBJ2-2; 7 bases map to TRBD1. Germline CDR1 is MNHNS and CDR2 is SASEGT. J was trimmed by 5 bases and V by 3 bases; bases with no gene match: 6. The CDR3 runs 15 residues. The CDR3, as DNA: TGTGCCAGCAGTGAGGGACAGAGAAGGACCGGGGAGCTGTTTTTT. It translates to CASSEGQRRTGELFF.

This clonotype was detected a few times. The chain combines TRBV27 with TRBJ2-3; 11 bases fit TRBD2. Germline V gene sequence: CDR1 MNHEY, CDR2 SMNVEV (reference sequence). The CDR3 length is 17 residues. With V trimmed by 2 bases and J by 1 base, 5 bases remained unmatched. CDR3 in amino acids: CASSLVAGGWGTDTQYF. CDR3 coding DNA: TGTGCCAGCAGTTTAGTAGCGGGAGGGTGGGGCACAGATACGCAGTATTTT.

The chain carries TRBV7-3 and TRBJ2-7; no definite D call. V dropped 0 bases and J dropped 2 bases, with 20 bases sitting between them. The CDR3 covers 18 residues. Germline V gives CDR1 SGHTA, CDR2 FQGTGA. In DNA, the CDR3 is TGTGCCAGCAGCTTAACGGATTCTTCTGATTGGCTAGCCTACGAGCAGTACTTC. It codes for CASSLTDSSDWLAYEQYF.

This clonotype was picked up many times. This rearrangement joins TRBV6-1 to TRBJ2-7; the match to TRBD2 covers 12 bases. V shed 5 bases and J 2 bases; nucleotides not matched to a gene: 10. Germline CDR1 reads MNHNS; CDR2 reads SASEGT. CDR3 length: 17 amino acids. This CDR3 is CASSRRTSGITAYEQYF. CDR3 in DNA: TGTGCCAGCAGTCGACGGACTAGCGGGATAACCGCCTACGAGCAGTACTTC.

Ten or more counts support this clonotype. This sequence joins TRBV15 and TRBJ2-5, with D tentatively TRBD2 (6 bases). This CDR3 contains 15 residues. V lost 0 bases and J lost 4, with 12 bases in between. CDR1 and CDR2 from the germline V gene are LNHNV and YYDKDF (reference sequence). DNA of the CDR3: TGTGCCACCAGCAGAGATAAACTAGCAGGAGAGACCCAGTACTTC. Translation: CATSRDKLAGETQYF.

This clonotype was counted only a few times. This chain links TRBV24-1 with TRBJ2-3; possible D gene TRBD2, 5 bases. V gave up 0 bases and J gave up 1 base, with 13 bases separating them. CDR1 is KGHDR, CDR2 SFDVKD, per germline. The CDR3 contains 17 residues. The CDR3 DNA sequence: TGTGCCACCAGTGATTTGTCGGAGGACCCTCGCACAGATACGCAGTATTTT. This translates into CATSDLSEDPRTDTQYF.